This T cell receptor (beta chain) was observed in a study of beta chain features in type 1 diabetes. Overall study: Across all samples, fewer than 140 million sorted cells were examined. Study-level points and caveats: Junctions at VDJ sites from type 1 diabetes patients had fewer insertions and more deletions.

Remarks on this clone: As yet, its antigen is unknown.

Germline CDR1 MNHEY, CDR2 SMNVEV (reference sequence). The CDR3 loop spans 13 amino acids. The V and J ends lost 3 bases and 2 bases respectively, with 5 bases between them. Every isolated RNA sample was fully reverse transcribed, so sequencing captured expressed TCRB transcripts. Regulatory, naive and central memory T cell samples averaged roughly 3.8 million reads. TCRdb's copy holds only in-frame clones and misses some; the assay was immunoSEQ multiplex PCR. This sample has around 500,000 clones, with over 10% found just once. The material sequenced was naive CD4+ T cells from blood. The rearrangement joins TRBV27 to TRBJ2-1; D remains unclear. The sequence came from a woman in her late teens or twenties in good health. Written as DNA, the CDR3 is TGTGCCAGCAGTTTCGCAGCCTACAATGAGCAGTTCTTC. It translates to CASSFAAYNEQFF.